These T cell receptor beta chains were read from a single sample in a study of OX40 agonist ivuxolimab in advanced cancers. The method was immunoSEQ multiplex PCR; TCRdb's version includes in-frame clones alone and lacks a portion of them. Of about 73,000 clones in the sample, about 90% were seen once. Here the sequenced sample was CD4+ or CD8+ T cells sorted from blood, taken in a trial of the OX40 agonist ivuxolimab. The receptor source for this set is an adult with an advanced solid tumor such as melanoma, head and neck, liver or kidney cancer. Both conserved end residues are part of each CDR3. The D gene is left open where the match is weak. Size is omitted from some rows. Given values are once, few, many or a class for expanded clones.

>TRBV27|NA|NA|TRBJ2-7
TGTGCCAGCAGTAGCAACCGGGACGTAAGATACGAGCAGTACTTC
CASSSNRDVRYEQYF
>TRBV19|TRBD1|NA|TRBJ1-1
TGTGCCAGTAATTGGGCAGGGGGCGCCCCCGTTGAAGCTTTCTTT
CASNWAGGAPVEAFF
>TRBV7-9|NA|NA|TRBJ1-5
TGTACCAGCAGCTTATCACCTAATCAGCCCCAGCATTTT
CTSSLSPNQPQHF
>TRBV7-9|NA|NA|TRBJ1-4
TGTGCCAGCAGCTTCGGACGGGAAAATGAAAAACTGTTTTTT
CASSFGRENEKLFF
>TRBV19|NA|NA|TRBJ2-1
TGTGCCAGTAGCAGCCGGGAAGCAGGATCCTACAATGAGCAGTTCTTC
CASSSREAGSYNEQFF
>TRBV10-2|NA|NA|TRBJ1-5
TGCGCCAGCAGTGTTGGGGGGCTGATGCTTCAGCCCCAGCATTTT
CASSVGGLMLQPQHF
>TRBV5-4|TRBD2|NA|TRBJ2-5
TGTGCCAGCAGCGAGGGACTAGCCCAAGAGACCCAGTACTTC
CASSEGLAQETQYF
>TRBV7-3|TRBD1|NA|TRBJ2-1
TGTGCCAGCAGCCCGACTCAGGGGGCCGGGGAGTTTAAGCAGTTCTTC
CASSPTQGAGEFKQFF
>TRBV27|NA|NA|TRBJ2-7
TGTGCCAGCAGTTTGGTCAGGGGAAACCGCTACGAGCAGTACTTC
CASSLVRGNRYEQYF
>TRBV13|TRBD2|NA|TRBJ2-7
TGTGCCAGCAAATTACTGGGACTAGCGGGCTCCTACGAGCAGTACTTC
CASKLLGLAGSYEQYF
>TRBV7-6|NA|NA|TRBJ2-3
TGTGCCAGCAGCCTAAGCACAGATACGCAGTATTTT
CASSLSTDTQYF
>TRBV27|TRBD2|once|TRBJ2-7
TGTGCCAGCAGTTTATCCCGTACTAGCGGTGTCCCCTACGAGCAGTACTTC
CASSLSRTSGVPYEQYF
>TRBV11-2|TRBD1|many|TRBJ1-6
TGTGCCAGCAGCTTAAGAACACAGGGGGATTCACCCCTCCACTTT
CASSLRTQGDSPLHF
>TRBV10-3|NA|NA|TRBJ2-7
TGTGCCATCAGTGTAGACGGCTCCTACGAGCAGTACTTC
CAISVDGSYEQYF
>TRBV7-3|TRBD2|NA|TRBJ2-7
TGTGCCAGCAGGCCTACTAGCGGGAGTCCTCGGGAGCAGTACTTC
CASRPTSGSPREQYF
>TRBV25-1|NA|once|TRBJ1-2
TGTGCCACCCGGGACCCGGTTCACTATGGCTACACCTTC
CATRDPVHYGYTF
>TRBV27|NA|NA|TRBJ1-1
TGTGCCAGCAGTTGGCAGGCTAACACTGAAGCTTTCTTT
CASSWQANTEAFF
>TRBV4-1|NA|NA|TRBJ1-1
TGCGCCAGCAGCCAAGAAGCAGGGCGGGACACTGAAGCTTTCTTT
CASSQEAGRDTEAFF
>TRBV5-5|NA|few|TRBJ2-1
TGTGCCAGCAGCTTGGCGGAGCGGGAGTTCTTC
CASSLAEREFF
>TRBV27|NA|NA|TRBJ2-7
TGTGCCAGCAGTTACCGTTCGGCCTACGAGCAGTACTTC
CASSYRSAYEQYF
>TRBV6-1|NA|NA|TRBJ2-5
TGTGCCAGCAGTGAAGCAATCCGGGGAGCGGGAGAGACCCAGTACTTC
CASSEAIRGAGETQYF
>TRBV4-1|TRBD1|NA|TRBJ1-1
TGCGCCAGCAGCCAAGATGAGGGGGCGCAGGACACTGAAGCTTTCTTT
CASSQDEGAQDTEAFF
>TRBV6-6|NA|NA|TRBJ2-3
TGTGCCAGCAGTTCCAGGGTCACACCAGATACGCAGTATTTT
CASSSRVTPDTQYF
>TRBV29-1|NA|NA|TRBJ2-3
TGCAGCGGGAGTTGGGGAGATACGCAGTATTTT
CSGSWGDTQYF
>TRBV30|TRBD2|few|TRBJ2-1
TGTGCCTGGGCGGGAGGTAATGAGCAGTTCTTC
CAWAGGNEQFF
>TRBV27|NA|few|TRBJ1-5
TGTGCCAGCAGTTTGACGGGGAATCAGCCCCAGCATTTT
CASSLTGNQPQHF
>TRBV12-2|NA|NA|TRBJ1-5
TGTGCAAGTCGCTTAGTCGACAGGGGGAGCCAGCCCCAGCATTTT
CASRLVDRGSQPQHF
>TRBV5-1|NA|NA|TRBJ1-1
TGCGCCAGCAGCGCGACAGTGCCGAACGGGGGAGCTTTCTTT
CASSATVPNGGAFF
>TRBV5-1|NA|NA|TRBJ2-7
TGCGCCAGCAGCTTCCTCGATCGACGGGCCGCTTCCTACGAGCAGTACTTC
CASSFLDRRAASYEQYF
>TRBV11-2|NA|NA|TRBJ1-1
TGTGCCAGCAGCTTGATGGGGTGGACTGAAGCTTTCTTT
CASSLMGWTEAFF
>TRBV7-9|NA|NA|TRBJ1-1
TGTGCCAGCAGCCCCTCGGCGAACACTGAAGCTTTCTTT
CASSPSANTEAFF
>TRBV4-1|NA|NA|TRBJ2-7
TGCGCCAGCAGCCGGATCGGGGCGCATTTCTACGAGCAGTACTTC
CASSRIGAHFYEQYF
>TRBV18|TRBD1|NA|TRBJ1-1
TGTGCCAGCTCACCGGGACAGAGCACTGAAGCTTTCTTT
CASSPGQSTEAFF
>TRBV9|TRBD2|NA|TRBJ2-7
TGTGCCAGCGGACGAGGGCTAGCGGACTCCTACGAGCAGTACTTC
CASGRGLADSYEQYF
>TRBV27|TRBD1|NA|TRBJ2-7
TGTGCCAGCAGTTTAAACCTCCGGCCCGGCGACCGACAGGGGGGTACCTACGAGCAGTACTTC
CASSLNLRPGDRQGGTYEQYF
>TRBV4-1|NA|once|TRBJ2-5
TGCGCCAGCAGCCAAGATCGGGAAGAGACCCAGTACTTC
CASSQDREETQYF
>TRBV19|TRBD1|NA|TRBJ2-5
TGTGCCAGTAGTATAGCTTGGACAGGGGATGAGTTTTTGTACCAAGAGACCCAGTACTTC
CASSIAWTGDEFLYQETQYF
>TRBV30|TRBD2|NA|TRBJ2-3
TGTGCCTGGAGCGCTACTAGCGGGAGGGATACGCAGTATTTT
CAWSATSGRDTQYF
>TRBV27|NA|NA|TRBJ2-5
TGTGCCAGCAGTTTGGGACGCGGGGTAGTGGAGACCCAGTACTTC
CASSLGRGVVETQYF
>TRBV5-5|TRBD2|NA|TRBJ2-7
TGTGCCAGCAGCTTCGGGGGGAGCTCCTACGAGCAGTACTTC
CASSFGGSSYEQYF
>TRBV5-4|NA|NA|TRBJ2-7
TGTGCCAGCAGCGTACAAGGGGGGTACGAGCAGTACTTC
CASSVQGGYEQYF
>TRBV27|NA|NA|TRBJ2-2
TGTGCCAGCAGTTGGGGAGGGGGGCTTACCGGGGAGCTGTTTTTT
CASSWGGGLTGELFF
>TRBV7-8|NA|NA|TRBJ2-5
TGTGCCAGCAGCCCTATCCCAGGCGCGATAGAGACCCAGTACTTC
CASSPIPGAIETQYF
>TRBV7-9|TRBD1|NA|TRBJ2-2
TGTGCCAGCAGCACCCCGGACAGGGCGAACACCGGGGAGCTGTTTTTT
CASSTPDRANTGELFF
>TRBV4-2|NA|NA|TRBJ2-7
TGTGCCAGCAGCCAAGTGGGTCTAGCGATTTCCTACGAGCAGTACTTC
CASSQVGLAISYEQYF
>TRBV5-1|NA|NA|TRBJ1-5
TGCGCCAGCAGCTTGGCCGTCAATCAGCCCCAGCATTTT
CASSLAVNQPQHF
>TRBV6-6|NA|NA|TRBJ2-7
TGTGCCAGCAGTTACTCGGAGGGTTACGAGCAGTACTTC
CASSYSEGYEQYF
>TRBV18|TRBD1|NA|TRBJ1-5
TGTGCCAGCTCACCTGAGACTGGACAGGCCCTTAGGCAGCCCCAGCATTTT
CASSPETGQALRQPQHF
>TRBV2|NA|NA|TRBJ1-4
TGTGCCAGCAGTCCGAGCCAGGGTGATGAAAAACTGTTTTTT
CASSPSQGDEKLFF
>TRBV5-1|NA|NA|TRBJ1-3
TGCGCCAGCAGCCCGTCCGGATCAGGAAACACCATATATTTT
CASSPSGSGNTIYF
>TRBV7-3|TRBD2|NA|TRBJ2-5
TGTGCCAGCAGCTTAGTGGGCGGGGGAGAGACCCAGTACTTC
CASSLVGGGETQYF
>TRBV7-8|NA|NA|TRBJ2-2
TGTGCCAGCAAGTGGCCCCCCGGGGGTTCAGGCACCGGGGAGCTGTTTTTT
CASKWPPGGSGTGELFF
>TRBV5-1|NA|NA|TRBJ1-4
TGCGCCAGCAGCTTGGATTTGGGAGGCGATGAAAAACTGTTTTTT
CASSLDLGGDEKLFF
>TRBV19|TRBD2|NA|TRBJ2-5
TGTGCCAGTACCCCCCTAGCGGGACAAGAGACCCAGTACTTC
CASTPLAGQETQYF
>TRBV4-2|NA|NA|TRBJ1-5
TGTGCCAGCAGCCAAGATCCAGGGGCGGATCAGCCCCAGCATTTT
CASSQDPGADQPQHF
>TRBV5-4|TRBD1|NA|TRBJ2-3
TGTGCCAGCAGCTTACAGGGACAGGGGGGCACAGATACGCAGTATTTT
CASSLQGQGGTDTQYF
>TRBV2|NA|NA|TRBJ2-7
TGTGCCAGCAGGGAAACCTACGAGCAGTACTTC
CASRETYEQYF
>TRBV5-1|TRBD1|NA|TRBJ2-7
TGCGCCAGCAGCCTGGACAGGGGCAGTTTGCAGTACTTC
CASSLDRGSLQYF